This paragraph covers one T cell receptor (beta chain) sequence. The sample comes from a study of identical twins. TCRdb re-analysed the 5' RACE reads in MiXCR, keeping a single row per CDR3 protein. This sample has about 730,000 distinct CDR3 sequences, with around 20% found just once. Germline V gene sequence: CDR1 DFQATT, CDR2 SNEGSKA (reference sequence). This CDR3 has 15 residues. J lost 5 bases, V lost 5 bases, and 7 bases had no gene match. In addition, the sample was reused for a study of T cells expressing NK-cell markers.

Sequences were obtained from PBMCs. The receptor was derived from a young woman in good health. The chain uses TRBV20-1 and TRBJ2-3; 13 bases agree with TRBD2. CDR3 coding DNA: TGCAGTGCTCACCCGACTAGCGGGGGGCAAGATACGCAGTATTTT. Amino acids: CSAHPTSGGQDTQYF.